This TCR beta chain appears in the sequencing data of a study of blood T cell repertoires in COVID-19. On the study more broadly: The study drew acute and convalescent COVID-19 samples from the United States, Italy and Spain. T cells, B-cell-depleted T cells, or PBMCs provided the cDNA or gDNA that served as material.

CDR3 length: 14 amino acids. With 5 bases removed from V and 4 bases from J, the gap between germline ends came to 12 bases. The germline gives CDR1 SEHNR, CDR2 FQNEAQ (reference sequence). Using immunoSEQ multiplex PCR, the repertoire was profiled, and TCRdb retains in-frame clones only, with some absent. The profile shows tens of thousands of clones, more than 60% of them singletons. The specimen sequenced was peripheral blood. The rearrangement uses TRBV7-9 and TRBJ1-3, with D possibly being TRBD1 (5 bases). The sequence derives from a woman aged 45-60 years with active or convalescent COVID-19. The CDR3 DNA follows: TGTGCCAGCAGCCCGACAGAAGGGGGAAACACCATATATTTT. Residues: CASSPTEGGNTIYF.